The 14 T cell receptor beta chains reported below all come from one sample, sequenced in a study of T cell repertoires in ileal Crohn's disease. Profiling relied on immunoSEQ multiplex PCR, and the TCRdb table lists in-frame clones only, not all of them. The table records thousands of clones, roughly 80% of them present only once. Time point defined: proximal margin of the surgical specimen (macroscopically non-inflamed). The material sequenced was ileal tissue. The receptors stem from an adult with Crohn's disease.

The V gene is TRBV11-2, the J gene TRBJ2-1; D perhaps matches TRBD2 (6 bases). CDR3 size: 14 residues. Germline lookup yields CDR1 SGHAT and CDR2 FQNNGV. V lost 5 bases and J 3 bases, leaving 11 bases between the germline ends. The CDR3 region is CASSLRRDYNEQFF. The CDR3 DNA is TGTGCCAGCAGCCTCCGGAGGGACTACAATGAGCAGTTCTTC. The whole variable domain, filled in from reference TRBV11-2 and TRBJ2-1, reads EAGVAQSPRYKIIEKRQSVAFWCNPISGHATLYWYQQILGQGPKLLIQFQNNGVVDDSQLPKDRFSAERLKGVDSTLKIQPAKLEDSAVYLCASSLRRDYNEQFFGPGTRLTVL.

V is TRBV6-5 and J is TRBJ2-5; a possible D gene is TRBD1 (6 bases). Germline CDR1 reads MNHEY; CDR2 reads SVGAGI. There are 13 residues in the CDR3. Trimming took off 6 bases at V and 4 bases at J, with 12 bases between the two ends. The CDR3 DNA reads TGTGCCAGCAGCCGGGACACCGGAGAGACCCAGTACTTC. As protein: CASSRDTGETQYF.

The J gene is TRBJ2-1, the V gene TRBV5-8; 10 nucleotides match TRBD1. Per germline, CDR1 SGHTS and CDR2 YDEGEE. The CDR3 runs 15 residues. With 4 bases clipped from V and 4 bases from J, the junction kept 5 bases outside the gene matches. The CDR3 DNA follows: TGTGCCAGCAGCCTGGGACAGGGGTCTTACAATGAGCAGTTCTTC. Its protein is CASSLGQGSYNEQFF.

The chain is built from TRBV11-1 and TRBJ2-2, with TRBD2 as a possible D gene (6 bases). The CDR3 has 17 amino acids. The ends were cut back, 0 bases at V and 5 bases at J, with 16 bases in the middle. Germline loops: CDR1 SGHAT, CDR2 FQDESV (reference sequence). Written as DNA, the CDR3 is TGTGCCAGCAGCTTAGCGCCGCGGCCGGAGGGTACCGGGGAGCTGTTTTTT. This codes for CASSLAPRPEGTGELFF.

This chain connects TRBV5-4 to TRBJ2-5; a possible D gene is TRBD2 (6 bases). V was clipped by 3 bases and J by 2 bases, with 14 bases between them. Germline-derived CDR1 and CDR2 are SGHNT and YYREEE (reference sequence). The CDR3 covers 15 residues. This chain's CDR3 is CASSYGTRSQETQYF. The CDR3 DNA follows: TGTGCCAGCAGCTACGGGACTCGAAGTCAAGAGACCCAGTACTTC.

This chain joins TRBV6-5 and TRBJ1-6; TRBD1 is a possible D gene (5 bases). Trimming shortened V by 7 bases and J by 10 bases, and 17 bases separated the two germline ends. CDR3 length: 14 residues. Per the germline V gene, CDR1 is MNHEY and CDR2 is SVGAGI. The CDR3 DNA sequence: TGTGCCAGCATCGAGAGGGGAACTTACTCACCCCTCCACTTT. This encodes CASIERGTYSPLHF.

V usage is TRBV7-3 and J usage is TRBJ2-3; 9 bases match TRBD2. V lost 5 bases to trimming and J lost 6 bases; unmatched junction nucleotides: 12. The germline CDR1 and CDR2 sequences are SGHTA and FQGTGA. The CDR3 consists of 16 residues. CDR3 residues: CASSILPGLAPDTQYF. The DNA of the CDR3 is TGTGCCAGCAGCATCCTTCCGGGACTAGCTCCTGATACGCAGTATTTT.

This chain connects TRBV2 to TRBJ1-6, with D perhaps matching TRBD1 (5 bases). The CDR3 covers 16 residues. Germline loops: CDR1 SNHLY, CDR2 FYNNEI. Trimming took 3 bases from V and 0 from J, leaving 9 bases between them. The CDR3 DNA reads as TGTGCCAGCAGTGACAGGGAGGTCTCCTATAATTCACCCCTCCACTTT. Residues: CASSDREVSYNSPLHF.

The chain links TRBV29-1 to TRBJ2-5; the match to TRBD2 covers 11 bases. This CDR3 spans 14 amino acids. The V gene end was trimmed by 4 bases and the J gene end by 5 bases; junction bases not matched to a gene: 6. Germline loops: CDR1 SQVTM, CDR2 ANQGSEA. The chain's CDR3 is CSVVPSGGRETQYF. The CDR3 coding sequence is TGCAGCGTTGTGCCTAGCGGGGGGCGGGAGACCCAGTACTTC.

The chain carries TRBV30 and TRBJ1-5; TRBD1 is a possible D gene (5 bases). V dropped 5 bases and J dropped 5 bases, with 13 bases sitting between them. The CDR3 has 13 amino acids. The germline CDR1 and CDR2 sequences are GTSNPN and SVGIG (reference sequence). For the CDR3, the DNA is TGTGCCTGGTCGGGGGGTAGGGATCAGCCCCAGCATTTT. It codes for CAWSGGRDQPQHF.

The chain joins TRBV9 to TRBJ1-2; TRBD1 matches 11 bases. V gave up 4 bases and J gave up 4 bases; unmatched junction bases: 6. The CDR3 is 15 residues long. Germline V gene data show CDR1 as SGDLS and CDR2 as YYNGEE. CDR3 in amino acids: CASSPLGTGGYGYTF. Written as DNA, the CDR3 is TGTGCCAGCAGCCCTTTAGGGACAGGGGGCTATGGCTACACCTTC.

This chain joins TRBV5-1 and TRBJ2-3; D possibly corresponds to TRBD2 (6 bases). The ends were cut back, 2 bases at V and 0 bases at J, with 10 bases in the middle. CDR3 length equals 15 residues. Germline V gives CDR1 SGHRS, CDR2 YFSETQ. The chain's CDR3 is CASSLGLQSTDTQYF. The CDR3, as DNA: TGCGCCAGCAGCTTAGGACTACAAAGCACAGATACGCAGTATTTT. Using reference TRBV5-1 and TRBJ2-3 for the parts outside the CDR3, the full variable domain is KAGVTQTPRYLIKTRGQQVTLSCSPISGHRSVSWYQQTPGQGLQFLFEYFSETQRNKGNFPGRFSGRQFSNSRSEMNVSTLELGDSALYLCASSLGLQSTDTQYFGPGTRLTVL.

V and J are TRBV28 and TRBJ1-6; 7 nucleotides align to TRBD1. CDR3 length: 15 residues. Looked up from germline, CDR1 is MDHEN and CDR2 is SYDVKM. Trimming cost V 6 bases and J 7 bases; bases outside gene matches: 9. This chain's CDR3 is CASRQSTGLNSPLHF. CDR3 sequence (DNA): TGTGCCAGCAGGCAGTCGACAGGGCTAAATTCACCCCTCCACTTT.

This clone was detected only a few times. The genes are TRBV20-1 and TRBJ2-7; D gene uncertain. The ends were cut back, 5 bases at V and 2 bases at J, with 4 bases in the middle. CDR3 length: 10 amino acids. CDR1 and CDR2 (germline): DFQATT, SNEGSKA (reference sequence). CDR3 coding DNA: TGCAGTGCTGGAACCTACGAGCAGTACTTC. This encodes CSAGTYEQYF.